These 11 T cell receptor beta chains originate from one sample sequenced in a study of blood T cell repertoires in COVID-19 (dated by TCRdb to the early 2020s). Preparation of the library involved the immunoSEQ multiplex PCR assay. Entries here come from immuneACCESS through TCRdb and include only in-frame sequences with V and J called. Some clones fail to appear in such tables; in the studies checked, an unresolved V gene covers under half of the shortfall, and the cause of the remainder is unknown. The sample profile shows fewer than 250,000 clones; more than 75% of them were found once. The top ten clonotypes cover around 2.7% of the sample. The sequenced material came from peripheral blood. The source of these receptors is a man in his sixties with acute or convalescent COVID-19.

V and J are TRBV6-6 and TRBJ2-5, with 10 bases matching TRBD2. CDR1 is MNHNY and CDR2 is SVGAGI in the germline V gene (reference sequence). J lost 4 bases, V lost 6 bases, and 5 bases had no gene match. This CDR3 spans 14 amino acids. CDR3 bases: TGTGCCAGCAGACCAAGCGGGGGGGGAGAGACCCAGTACTTC. Its translation: CASRPSGGGETQYF.

V gene TRBV28 combines with J gene TRBJ2-5, with D possibly being TRBD2 (5 bases). The germline V gene encodes CDR1 MDHEN and CDR2 SYDVKM. The CDR3 length is 14 residues. V gave up 2 bases and J gave up 4 bases, with 11 bases separating them. CDR3 DNA sequence: TGTGCCAGCAGTTTAGCCCTAGGGAGAGAGACCCAGTACTTC. Protein product: CASSLALGRETQYF.

V is TRBV19 and J is TRBJ1-1; possible D gene TRBD1, 6 bases. Germline-derived CDR1 and CDR2 are LNHDA and SQIVND (reference sequence). There are 16 residues in the CDR3. The germline V and J ends were trimmed by 7 bases and 1 base, with 19 bases remaining between them. CDR3 sequence (DNA): TGTGCCAGTATCTCCGGGTGGGGACACTGGAACACTGAAGCTTTCTTT. Translating it yields CASISGWGHWNTEAFF.

The chain carries TRBV7-8 and TRBJ1-6, with TRBD1 matching over 10 bases. The length of the CDR3 is 17 residues. The J segment lost 5 bases and the V segment lost 5 bases, leaving 9 bases of the junction unmatched. Germline V lookup: CDR1 SGHVS, CDR2 FQNEAQ. As DNA, the CDR3 is TGTGCCAGCAGCCGGGACAGGGGAGGTAGTCATAATTCACCCCTCCACTTT. The encoded protein is CASSRDRGGSHNSPLHF.

The chain joins TRBV27 to TRBJ1-2, with 9 positions matching TRBD1. V was clipped by 6 bases and J by 7 bases; unmatched bases: 6. Germline values: CDR1 MNHEY, CDR2 SMNVEV (reference sequence). The CDR3 runs 13 residues. The CDR3 here is CASSRDRASGYTF. CDR3 coding DNA: TGTGCCAGCAGCCGGGACAGGGCCAGTGGCTACACCTTC.

The chain couples TRBV6-5 to TRBJ1-5; maybe TRBD1 (5 bases). The CDR3 runs to 14 residues. The V gene's germline CDR1 is MNHEY and CDR2 SVGAGI. The V end lost 6 bases, the J end lost 3 bases, and 12 bases lay between the germline ends. This chain's CDR3 is CASSPDSLNQPQHF. For the CDR3, the DNA is TGTGCCAGCAGCCCAGACAGTCTCAATCAGCCCCAGCATTTT.

This sequence joins TRBV27 and TRBJ2-2; perhaps TRBD1 as D (5 bases). CDR3 length: 16 residues. Germline V gene sequence: CDR1 MNHEY, CDR2 SMNVEV (reference sequence). V gave up 1 base and J gave up 0 bases, with 9 bases separating them. The CDR3 DNA reads TGTGCCAGCAGTTTATATCAGGGCTCGAACACCGGGGAGCTGTTTTTT. Protein sequence: CASSLYQGSNTGELFF.

The chain employs TRBV7-2 and TRBJ1-4, with 8 bases that match TRBD1. Germline V gives CDR1 SGHTA, CDR2 FQGNSA. The ends lost 1 base at V and 0 bases at J; junction bases unmatched: 1. The CDR3 is 16 residues long. CDR3 sequence: CASSLGDRTTNEKLFF. The CDR3 bases are TGTGCCAGCAGCTTAGGGGACAGGACAACTAATGAAAAACTGTTTTTT.

The CDR3 nucleotides are TGTGCCAGCAGTTTTCTGGGACTCCAATCGGGCCAAGATACGCAGTATTTT. It specifies CASSFLGLQSGQDTQYF. The V and J genes are TRBV28 and TRBJ2-3, with TRBD2 as a possible D gene (6 bases). The CDR3 extends over 17 amino acids. CDR1 is MDHEN and CDR2 is SYDVKM in the germline V gene. V was trimmed by 3 bases and J by 5 bases, leaving 21 bases between them.

This chain joins TRBV11-3 and TRBJ1-1; D not certain. The germline V gene has CDR1 SGHNT and CDR2 YENEEA. Trimming left V 1 base short and J 8 bases short, with 17 bases between. The CDR3 runs 15 residues. The CDR3: CASSLGGPAGTEAFF. The CDR3 DNA follows: TGTGCCAGCAGCTTAGGTGGGCCGGCCGGTACCGAAGCTTTCTTT.

The chain uses TRBV30 and TRBJ2-6, with TRBD1 matching 9 bases. Germline V gene data show CDR1 as GTSNPN and CDR2 as SVGIG (reference sequence). The CDR3 contains 15 residues. The V segment lost 3 bases and the J segment 6 bases; nucleotides outside the gene matches: 6. CDR3 sequence: CAWSLTGGSANVLTF. The CDR3 DNA is TGTGCCTGGAGCCTGACAGGGGGTTCGGCCAACGTCCTGACTTTC.